Listed below are T cell receptor beta chains from one sample, sequenced in a study of PD-1 blockade in classical Hodgkin lymphoma. Measured with immunoSEQ multiplex PCR; TCRdb has only the in-frame clones, and not every one. The sample has under 45,000 clones; 55% to 80% are singletons. The sample here was peripheral blood mononuclear cells (PBMCs), taken before the fourth cycle of nivolumab. The receptor source for this set is a human donor with classical Hodgkin lymphoma. Both conserved end residues are part of each CDR3. The order of the fields is V gene, clone size, D gene, J gene, CDR3 protein, CDR3 DNA. The D gene is left open where the match is weak. Only part of the rows carry a size: once, few, many, or a class if the clone is expanded.

>TRBV19|.|.|TRBJ2-3
CASNDYPDSTDTQYF
TGTGCCAGTAATGACTATCCTGATAGCACAGATACGCAGTATTTT
>TRBV6-1|.|.|TRBJ2-7
CASSVGGNELTQYF
TGTGCCAGCAGTGTGGGGGGAAACGAGTTAACGCAGTACTTC
>TRBV2|medium-sized|TRBD1|TRBJ1-5
CASRETGDQPQHF
TGTGCCAGCAGGGAGACAGGGGACCAGCCCCAGCATTTT
>TRBV18|.|.|TRBJ2-7
CASSPQSRRSYEQYF
TGTGCCAGCTCACCACAGTCACGCAGATCCTACGAGCAGTACTTC
>TRBV29-1|few|.|TRBJ2-2
CSGRVTGELFF
TGCAGCGGCCGGGTTACCGGGGAGCTGTTTTTT
>TRBV7-9|few|TRBD1|TRBJ1-5
CASSSGTGLNQPQHF
TGTGCCAGCAGCTCTGGGACAGGTCTAAATCAGCCCCAGCATTTT
>TRBV7-8|few|.|TRBJ2-7
CASSLRGPGVFGEQYF
TGTGCCAGCAGCTTACGGGGGCCAGGGGTCTTCGGGGAGCAGTACTTC
>TRBV19|.|.|TRBJ1-5
CASSMEGTQPQHF
TGTGCCAGTAGTATGGAGGGAACCCAGCCCCAGCATTTT
>TRBV4-1|few|.|TRBJ1-4
CASSLSGANNEKLFF
TGCGCCAGCAGCCTGTCAGGGGCTAATAATGAAAAACTGTTTTTT
>TRBV10-3|.|.|TRBJ2-7
CAIKMGPTANYEQYF
TGTGCCATCAAAATGGGACCAACGGCAAACTACGAGCAGTACTTC
>TRBV4-3|.|.|TRBJ1-3
CASSQEISATGNTIYF
TGCGCCAGCAGCCAAGAAATCTCGGCTACTGGAAACACCATATATTTT
>TRBV19|.|.|TRBJ2-7
CASSIARGRHEQYF
TGTGCCAGTAGTATAGCCAGGGGTCGCCACGAGCAGTACTTC
>TRBV10-3|.|TRBD2|TRBJ2-1
CAISVEASGGNEQFF
TGTGCCATCAGCGTGGAGGCTAGCGGGGGGAATGAGCAGTTCTTC
>TRBV30|.|TRBD1|TRBJ1-1
CAWSEGAGWEAFF
TGTGCCTGGAGTGAGGGGGCAGGGTGGGAAGCTTTCTTT
>TRBV18|.|.|TRBJ2-5
CASSPSIARDF
TGTGCCAGCTCACCAAGTATTGCTCGGGACTTC
>TRBV7-9|.|.|TRBJ1-2
CASSLAFSGYTF
TGTGCCAGCAGCTTAGCGTTCAGCGGCTACACCTTC
>TRBV6-4|medium-sized|TRBD1|TRBJ2-2
CASRRTGGHTGELFF
TGTGCCAGCAGGCGGACAGGGGGGCACACCGGGGAGCTGTTTTTT
>TRBV9|.|TRBD2|TRBJ2-7
CASSVGGGVIYEQYF
TGTGCCAGCAGCGTTGGCGGGGGGGTAATTTACGAGCAGTACTTC
>TRBV6-5|.|TRBD2|TRBJ2-1
CASSYPTSPFF
TGTGCCAGCAGTTACCCGACTAGCCCGTTCTTC
>TRBV5-4|.|TRBD2|TRBJ2-3
CASSFRTSGRRRGTDTQYF
TGTGCCAGCAGCTTTAGGACTAGCGGGAGAAGGCGCGGGACAGATACGCAGTATTTT
>TRBV6-5|.|.|TRBJ1-1
CASSYVQGEAFF
TGTGCCAGCAGTTACGTACAAGGTGAAGCTTTCTTT
>TRBV5-6|.|TRBD1|TRBJ2-7
CASSLAWDRKAYEQYF
TGTGCCAGCAGCTTGGCCTGGGACAGAAAAGCCTACGAGCAGTACTTC
>TRBV5-5|.|.|TRBJ2-7
CASRGPRSSYEQYF
TGTGCCAGCCGAGGGCCCCGAAGCTCCTACGAGCAGTACTTC
>TRBV10-3|.|TRBD1|TRBJ2-5
CAISPGQGAVGETQYF
TGTGCCATCAGTCCGGGACAGGGGGCTGTAGGGGAGACCCAGTACTTC
>TRBV30|.|.|TRBJ2-7
CAWRLAGTAGEQYF
TGTGCCTGGAGACTAGCCGGGACAGCCGGTGAGCAGTACTTC
>TRBV5-1|.|.|TRBJ2-5
CASSLVEGGRETQYF
TGCGCCAGCAGCTTGGTAGAGGGGGGCCGGGAGACCCAGTACTTC
>TRBV19|.|TRBD1|TRBJ2-2
CASRQGAQTGELFF
TGTGCCAGTAGGCAGGGGGCGCAAACCGGGGAGCTGTTTTTT
>TRBV28|.|.|TRBJ2-7
CASSSAGSSYEQYF
TGTGCCAGCAGTTCAGCAGGCAGCTCCTACGAGCAGTACTTC
>TRBV18|medium-sized|.|TRBJ2-5
CASSPFGAGETQYF
TGTGCCAGCTCACCATTTGGGGCAGGGGAGACCCAGTACTTC
>TRBV6-6|.|.|TRBJ1-6
CASSYSQSAYNSPLHF
TGTGCCAGCAGTTACTCACAGAGCGCCTATAATTCACCCCTCCACTTT